These T cell receptor beta chains were read from a single sample in a study of memory CD4+ T cells and cytomegalovirus serostatus. Data came from immunoSEQ multiplex PCR; TCRdb stores just in-frame clones and leaves some out. The sample records 75,000 to 90,000 clones, more than 70% being singletons. Specimen: memory CD4+ T cells from blood. The receptors come from an adult in good health and CMV-seronegative. CDR3s leave out the opening cysteine and the closing phenylalanine or tryptophan.

V: TRBV7-9; J: TRBJ1-1; CDR3: ASSLDTEAF
V: TRBV7-2; J: TRBJ1-1; CDR3: ASSLAFRRGNTEAF
V: TRBV10-1; J: TRBJ2-7; CDR3: ASDINYEQY
V: TRBV6-6; J: TRBJ1-4; CDR3: AISSATNEKLF
V: TRBV5-4; J: TRBJ2-1; CDR3: ASSRTSGGHLRNEQF
V: TRBV11-2; J: TRBJ2-3; CDR3: ASSLDQGGGISDTQY
V: TRBV5-4; J: TRBJ2-6; CDR3: ASSWDRGRRGANVLT
V: TRBV18; J: TRBJ2-7; CDR3: ASSPDGLSYEQY
V: TRBV19; J: TRBJ2-1; CDR3: ASLTTNNEQF
V: TRBV7-9; J: TRBJ1-1; CDR3: ASSLQNTEAF
V: TRBV10-3; J: TRBJ1-1; CDR3: AILGQGGTEAF
V: TRBV5-6; J: TRBJ2-4; CDR3: ASKEVAKNIQY
V: TRBV7-9; J: TRBJ2-3; CDR3: ASSLVVGGRTDTQY